The subject of this entry is one TCR beta chain. This sample is drawn from a study of T cells of healthy individuals. TCRdb re-called the 5' RACE reads through MiXCR, storing one row per CDR3 protein. The sample includes approximately 50,000 distinct CDR3 sequences, about 15% of them seen just once. The CDR3 sequence is 14 residues long. Per germline, CDR1 SGHTA and CDR2 FQGNSA. The ends were cut back, 4 bases at V and 1 base at J, with 10 bases in the middle. This receptor was taken from a human donor in good health. The chain is built from TRBV7-2 and TRBJ1-1; unclear D gene. The CDR3: CASSSELPNTEAFF. CDR3 DNA sequence: TGTGCCAGCAGCTCGGAACTGCCGAACACTGAAGCTTTCTTT. The whole variable domain, remainder taken from reference TRBV7-2 and TRBJ1-1, is GAGVSQSPSNKVTEKGKDVELRCDPISGHTALYWYRQSLGQGLEFLIYFQGNSAPDKSGLPSDRFSAERTGGSVSTLTIQRTQQEDSAVYLCASSSELPNTEAFFGQGTRLTVV.